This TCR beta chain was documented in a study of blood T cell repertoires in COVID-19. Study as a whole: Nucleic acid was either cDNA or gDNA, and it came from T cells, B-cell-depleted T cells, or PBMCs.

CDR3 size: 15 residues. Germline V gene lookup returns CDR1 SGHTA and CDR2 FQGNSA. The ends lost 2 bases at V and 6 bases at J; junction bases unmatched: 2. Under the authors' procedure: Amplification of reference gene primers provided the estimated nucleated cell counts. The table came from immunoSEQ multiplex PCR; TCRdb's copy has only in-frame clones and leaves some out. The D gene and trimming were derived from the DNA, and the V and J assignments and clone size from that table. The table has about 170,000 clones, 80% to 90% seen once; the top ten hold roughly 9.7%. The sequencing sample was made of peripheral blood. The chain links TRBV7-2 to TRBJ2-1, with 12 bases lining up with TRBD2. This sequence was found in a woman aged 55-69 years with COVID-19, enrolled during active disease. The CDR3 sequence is CASSLRGLAGNEQFF. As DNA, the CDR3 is TGTGCCAGCAGCTTAAGGGGACTAGCGGGCAATGAGCAGTTCTTC.